The 5 T cell receptor beta chains presented below share a single source sample, sequenced in a study of blood T cell repertoires in COVID-19. The protocol was immunoSEQ multiplex PCR, while the TCRdb copy is restricted to in-frame clones and leaves out a portion. The sample consists of just over 250,000 clones, 75% to 95% of them appearing once. Sequencing used peripheral blood. These receptors all stem from a person aged 18-35 years with COVID-19, enrolled during active disease.

The rearrangement joins TRBV18 to TRBJ1-2; 9 nucleotides agree with TRBD1. Germline V gene lookup returns CDR1 KGHSH and CDR2 LQKENI. Germline trimming cut 6 bases from V and 4 bases from J; bases unmatched to any gene: 12. This CDR3 has 16 amino acids. Here the CDR3 reads CASSQNPGTGFYGYTF. The CDR3 region has the DNA TGTGCCAGCTCGCAAAACCCCGGGACAGGGTTCTATGGCTACACCTTC.

This clone was found once. The chain employs TRBV5-1 and TRBJ2-1; D not certain. Germline V gene sequence: CDR1 SGHRS, CDR2 YFSETQ. The length of the CDR3 is 15 residues. Trimming pared 2 bases from V and 1 base from J, leaving 10 bases between. The CDR3 is CASSLSQPSYNEQFF. CDR3 sequence (DNA): TGCGCCAGCAGCTTAAGCCAACCATCCTACAATGAGCAGTTCTTC.

V is TRBV5-6 and J is TRBJ2-5; 7 bases align to TRBD2. This CDR3 region has 14 residues. Germline V gives CDR1 SGHDT, CDR2 YYEEEE. J was trimmed by 7 bases and V by 2 bases; bases with no gene match: 8. The CDR3: CASSLQLIAGTQYF. CDR3 DNA: TGTGCCAGCAGCTTACAATTAATAGCGGGGACCCAGTACTTC.

CDR3 nucleotide sequence: TGTGCCAGCAGTTACTCGACAGGGCAAGCCTACGAGCAGTACTTC. Its protein is CASSYSTGQAYEQYF. The chain employs TRBV6-5 and TRBJ2-7; 7 positions match TRBD1. This CDR3 region has 15 residues. CDR1 is MNHEY and CDR2 is SVGAGI in the germline V gene. The V and J ends lost 0 bases and 2 bases, in that order; junction bases with no gene match: 4.

This sequence joins TRBV19 and TRBJ2-1; tentative D call: TRBD1 (6 bases). Looked up from germline, CDR1 is LNHDA and CDR2 is SQIVND (reference sequence). The length of the CDR3 is 14 residues. V shed 3 bases and J shed 11 bases, with 17 bases lying between them. CDR3 DNA: TGTGCCAGTAGTATGACGCTGGAGGACAGTAAGCAGTTCTTC. Amino acids: CASSMTLEDSKQFF.